This TCR beta chain was found in a study of cytomegalovirus exposure and HLA in healthy donors. The CDR3 contains 16 residues. V was shortened by 5 bases and J by 0 bases, with 14 bases between the two germline ends. Germline V CDR1 and CDR2: LNHDA, SQIVND (reference sequence). Comments on this clone: Its antigen is still unknown.

Points from the study as a whole: Accounts indicate the classifier identified cytomegalovirus status with strong specificity and sensitivity.

Sequenced by immunoSEQ multiplex PCR; TCRdb stores in-frame clones only, minus some. This table has 120,000 to 150,000 clones, roughly 87% appearing once. The genes are TRBV19 and TRBJ1-3, with D maybe TRBD1 (6 bases). This sequence was found in a man between 18 and 35 years old in good health and CMV-seropositive. The sequencing sample was made of PBMCs. This CDR3 is CASSEISGHSGNTIYF. The DNA for the CDR3 is TGTGCCAGTAGTGAAATTTCGGGACACTCTGGAAACACCATATATTTT.